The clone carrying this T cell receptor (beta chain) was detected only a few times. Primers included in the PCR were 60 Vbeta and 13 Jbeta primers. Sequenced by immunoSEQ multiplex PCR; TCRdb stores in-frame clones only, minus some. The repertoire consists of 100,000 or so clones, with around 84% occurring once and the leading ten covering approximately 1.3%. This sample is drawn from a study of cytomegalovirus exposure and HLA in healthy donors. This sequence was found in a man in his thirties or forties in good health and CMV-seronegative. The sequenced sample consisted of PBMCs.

The CDR3 reads CASSQAARVYGYTF. In DNA, the CDR3 is TGCGCCAGCAGCCAAGCGGCCAGGGTCTATGGCTACACCTTC. The chain employs TRBV4-3 and TRBJ1-2, with D possibly TRBD1 on 5 matching bases. This CDR3 has 14 residues. CDR1 is LGHNA and CDR2 is YSLEER in the germline V gene. Trimming shortened V by 1 base and J by 4 bases, and 10 bases separated the two germline ends.